The 20 T cell receptor beta chains below were found in one sample sequenced in a study of cytomegalovirus exposure and HLA in healthy donors. PCR employed 60 Vbeta and 13 Jbeta primers. Sequencing used immunoSEQ multiplex PCR; TCRdb keeps in-frame clones, though not all of them. The sample shows around 99,000 clones, about 80% of them seen only once. The sequenced sample consisted of PBMCs. These receptor sequences come from a man in his thirties or forties in good health and CMV-seronegative.

The chain links TRBV7-3 to TRBJ2-7; 8 bases are a match to TRBD1. This CDR3 region has 15 residues. Looked up from germline, CDR1 is SGHTA and CDR2 is FQGTGA. V gave up 5 bases and J gave up 4 bases; unmatched junction bases: 10. The chain's CDR3 is CASSKIPGQGYEQYF. For the CDR3, the DNA is TGTGCCAGCAGCAAAATCCCCGGACAGGGATACGAGCAGTACTTC.

The genes are TRBV7-7 and TRBJ2-7, with 11 bases lining up with TRBD1. The CDR3 loop spans 15 amino acids. Germline values: CDR1 SSHAT, CDR2 FNYEAQ (reference sequence). V was clipped by 5 bases and J by 5 bases; unmatched bases: 8. DNA of the CDR3: TGTGCCAGCAGCCCGGACAGGGGGCGGTTGGACGAGCAGTACTTC. This gives the protein CASSPDRGRLDEQYF.

V and J are TRBV5-1 and TRBJ2-1; a weak D match, TRBD2 (6 bases). The V end lost 0 bases, the J end lost 7 bases, and 11 bases lay between the germline ends. The CDR3 has 14 residues. Germline V gives CDR1 SGHRS, CDR2 YFSETQ. The CDR3 reads CASSLEVGGNEQFF. CDR3 bases: TGCGCCAGCAGCTTGGAGGTGGGGGGAAATGAGCAGTTCTTC.

V and J are TRBV5-1 and TRBJ2-3; 12 nucleotides line up with TRBD1. The CDR3 sequence is 16 residues long. The germline V gene encodes CDR1 SGHRS and CDR2 YFSETQ. The junction had 2 bases not matched to a gene; V was cut back by 1 base and J by 2 bases. The CDR3 DNA sequence: TGCGCCAGCAGCTTGTGGGACAGGGGGCTCACAGATACGCAGTATTTT. It encodes CASSLWDRGLTDTQYF.

This chain links TRBV4-1 with TRBJ1-2, with 7 nucleotides matching TRBD1. CDR3 length equals 17 residues. J lost 2 bases, V lost 0 bases, and 9 bases had no gene match. Germline assignment: CDR1 MGHRA and CDR2 YSYEKL. CDR3 loop: CASSQDHRAGGNYGYTF. Here the CDR3 DNA reads TGCGCCAGCAGCCAAGATCATCGGGCAGGGGGGAACTATGGCTACACCTTC.

V usage is TRBV6-1 and J usage is TRBJ2-7; 8 bases map to TRBD2. The CDR3 spans 16 residues. V lost 1 base, J lost 5 bases, and 10 bases stayed unmatched. The V gene's germline CDR1 is MNHNS and CDR2 SASEGT. In DNA, the CDR3 is TGTGCCAGCAGTGAAGTTTGGGCTAGGCGGGGGGACGAGCAGTACTTC. Its translation is CASSEVWARRGDEQYF.

The chain recombines TRBV4-1 with TRBJ2-3; TRBD2 matches 9 bases. Per germline, CDR1 MGHRA and CDR2 YSYEKL. This CDR3 has 20 amino acids. V dropped 2 bases and J dropped 3; count of bases not matched to a gene: 18. For the CDR3, the DNA is TGCGCCAGCAGCCAACTAACGATTCGTTGGACTAGCGTGAGGACAGATACGCAGTATTTT. Translating it yields CASSQLTIRWTSVRTDTQYF.

The genes are TRBV7-6 and TRBJ1-4, with D unclear. Per the germline V gene, CDR1 is SGHVS and CDR2 is FNYEAQ. Trimming took off 5 bases at V and 3 bases at J, with 10 bases between the two ends. The CDR3 is made up of 14 amino acids. The chain's CDR3 is CASSRNRANEKLFF. CDR3 sequence (DNA): TGTGCCAGCAGCCGAAACCGGGCTAATGAAAAACTGTTTTTT.

DNA for the CDR3: TGTGCCAGTACCGGGACTAGGAGGTACAATGAGCAGTTCTTC. Its protein product is CASTGTRRYNEQFF. The V call is TRBV19, the J call TRBJ2-1; 8 nucleotides match TRBD2. The germline CDR1 and CDR2 sequences are LNHDA and SQIVND (reference sequence). The CDR3 consists of 14 residues. With V trimmed by 7 bases and J by 4 bases, 6 bases remained unmatched.

The chain links TRBV7-9 to TRBJ1-1, with D possibly matching TRBD1 (5 bases). V dropped 6 bases and J dropped 5 bases, with 19 bases sitting between them. There are 15 residues in the CDR3. From germline, CDR1 is SEHNR and CDR2 FQNEAQ (reference sequence). CDR3 sequence reads: CASRDPAGKNTEAFF. In nucleotides, the CDR3 is TGTGCCAGCAGAGACCCGGCAGGGAAGAATACTGAAGCTTTCTTT.

This chain connects TRBV7-2 to TRBJ1-3; no clear D gene. CDR3 length: 16 amino acids. Germline V lookup: CDR1 SGHTA, CDR2 FQGNSA. Trimming took 1 base from V and 0 from J, leaving 10 bases between them. The CDR3 reads CASSLVGVNSGNTIYF. CDR3 coding DNA: TGTGCCAGCAGCTTAGTCGGAGTGAACTCTGGAAACACCATATATTTT. The full variable domain, its missing parts supplied by reference TRBV7-2 and TRBJ1-3, is GAGVSQSPSNKVTEKGKDVELRCDPISGHTALYWYRQSLGQGLEFLIYFQGNSAPDKSGLPSDRFSAERTGGSVSTLTIQRTQQEDSAVYLCASSLVGVNSGNTIYFGEGSWLTVV.

The J gene is TRBJ2-3, the V gene TRBV28, with D uncertain. V was cut by 5 bases and J by 13 bases, with 4 bases left in between. The CDR3 contains 8 residues. The germline V gene has CDR1 MDHEN and CDR2 SYDVKM. The CDR3 DNA sequence: TGTGCCAGCAGTGAGGAGTATTTT. Its protein product is CASSEEYF.

The chain links TRBV7-9 to TRBJ1-5; 9 bases agree with TRBD1. The CDR3 spans 13 residues. The V and J ends lost 5 bases and 11 bases, in that order; junction bases with no gene match: 7. The germline V gene has CDR1 SEHNR and CDR2 FQNEAQ (reference sequence). The CDR3 protein is CASSIEQGAAQHF. CDR3 nucleotides: TGTGCCAGCAGCATTGAACAGGGGGCAGCCCAGCATTTT.

This chain's CDR3 is CASSVTINTGELFF. CDR3 sequence (DNA): TGTGCCAGCAGCGTTACAATTAACACCGGGGAGCTGTTTTTT. The chain recombines TRBV9 with TRBJ2-2; no reliable D call. CDR1 SGDLS and CDR2 YYNGEE come from the germline V gene. The CDR3 has 14 amino acids. V was shortened by 2 bases and J by 2 bases, with 7 bases between the two germline ends.

This sequence joins TRBV19 and TRBJ1-1, with 7 bases lining up with TRBD1. The CDR3 contains 14 residues. From germline, CDR1 is LNHDA and CDR2 SQIVND (reference sequence). The junction had 10 bases not matched to a gene; V was cut back by 7 bases and J by 5 bases. Here the CDR3 DNA reads TGTGCCAGTAAGGAGGGGGCATTGCAAACTGAAGCTTTCTTT. Its protein is CASKEGALQTEAFF.

As to this clone: The junction differs from germline at one of its ends, possibly a read error. The chain uses TRBV7-9 and TRBJ2-7; 10 bases line up with TRBD2. This CDR3 comprises 16 residues. Germline V gives CDR1 SEHNR, CDR2 FQNEAQ (reference sequence). The CDR3 loop reads CSSSFKREGPSYEQYF. The CDR3 DNA is TGTTCCAGCAGCTTTAAGCGGGAGGGCCCCTCTTACGAGCAGTACTTC.

The chain links TRBV9 to TRBJ1-2; the D gene is possibly TRBD1 (5 bases). The CDR3 consists of 13 residues. Germline loops: CDR1 SGDLS, CDR2 YYNGEE. The germline V and J ends were trimmed by 0 bases and 4 bases, with 7 bases remaining between them. Here the CDR3 DNA reads TGTGCCAGCAGCGTAGGACAGACCTATGGCTACACCTTC. Its translation is CASSVGQTYGYTF.

The chain joins TRBV7-9 to TRBJ2-7; TRBD1 aligns across 7 bases. Germline CDR1 and CDR2: SEHNR and FQNEAQ (reference sequence). The CDR3 totals 15 residues. V was pared by 5 bases and J by 3 bases, with 10 bases of the junction left unmatched. The CDR3 protein is CASSRDRGQFYEQYF. CDR3 nucleotides: TGTGCCAGCAGCCGCGATCGGGGACAGTTCTACGAGCAGTACTTC.

J is TRBJ2-5 and V is TRBV27, with a tentative D call TRBD2 (6 bases). The V gene's germline CDR1 is MNHEY and CDR2 SMNVEV (reference sequence). The CDR3 is 17 residues long. Trimming took 4 bases from V and 5 from J, leaving 23 bases between them. The CDR3 bases are TGTGCCAGCAGTTCGACCCTGATGGGGACTTTCGTGGAGACCCAGTACTTC. The encoded protein is CASSSTLMGTFVETQYF.

This clone was seen a single time. This chain uses TRBV7-9 with TRBJ2-7; 9 bases agree with TRBD1. This CDR3 has 15 residues. Unmatched junction bases numbered 4, after V lost 0 bases and J lost 4 bases. Germline V lookup: CDR1 SEHNR, CDR2 FQNEAQ (reference sequence). The CDR3 loop is CASSLATGQGYEQYF. The CDR3 region has the DNA TGTGCCAGCAGCTTAGCGACGGGACAGGGTTACGAGCAGTACTTC.